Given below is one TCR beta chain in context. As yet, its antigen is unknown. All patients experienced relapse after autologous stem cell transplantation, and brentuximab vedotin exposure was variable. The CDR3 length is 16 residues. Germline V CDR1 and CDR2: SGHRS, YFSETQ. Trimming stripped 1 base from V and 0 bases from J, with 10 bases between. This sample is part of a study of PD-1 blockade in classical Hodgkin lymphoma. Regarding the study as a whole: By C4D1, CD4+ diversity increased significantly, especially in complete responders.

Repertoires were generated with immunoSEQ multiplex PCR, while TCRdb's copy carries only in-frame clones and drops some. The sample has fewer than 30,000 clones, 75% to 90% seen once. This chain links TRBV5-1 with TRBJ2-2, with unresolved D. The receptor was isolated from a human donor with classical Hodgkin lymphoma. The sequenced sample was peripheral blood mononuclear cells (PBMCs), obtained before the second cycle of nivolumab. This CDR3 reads CASSLSTDANTGELFF. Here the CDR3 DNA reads TGCGCCAGCAGCTTGTCGACGGACGCGAACACCGGGGAGCTGTTTTTT.